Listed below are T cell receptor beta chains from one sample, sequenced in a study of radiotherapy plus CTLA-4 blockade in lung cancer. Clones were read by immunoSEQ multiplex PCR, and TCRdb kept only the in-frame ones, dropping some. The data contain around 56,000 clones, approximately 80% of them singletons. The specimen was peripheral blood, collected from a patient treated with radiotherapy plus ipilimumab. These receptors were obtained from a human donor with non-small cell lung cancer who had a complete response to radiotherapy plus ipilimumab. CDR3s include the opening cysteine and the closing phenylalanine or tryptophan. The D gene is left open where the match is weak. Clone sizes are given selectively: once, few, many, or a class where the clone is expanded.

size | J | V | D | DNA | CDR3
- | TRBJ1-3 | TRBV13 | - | TGTGCCAGCAGCTCGTCTAGCACGGAGCAGTTAAGCTCTGGAAACACCATATATTTT | CASSSSSTEQLSSGNTIYF
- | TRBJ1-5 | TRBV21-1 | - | TGTGCCCAAGGACAGGGGAGGGATCAGCCCCAGCATTTT | CAQGQGRDQPQHF
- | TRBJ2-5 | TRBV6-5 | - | TGTGCCAGCAGTTACTCGCTAGACCCAGAGACCCAGTACTTC | CASSYSLDPETQYF
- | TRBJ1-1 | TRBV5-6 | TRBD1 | TGTGCCAGCAGCCCCGACAGGGGAAGGAACACTGAAGCTTTCTTT | CASSPDRGRNTEAFF
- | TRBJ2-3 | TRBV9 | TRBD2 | TGTGCCAGCAGCGTAGGAGCTAGCGGGAGTAGGCCAGATACGCAGTATTTT | CASSVGASGSRPDTQYF
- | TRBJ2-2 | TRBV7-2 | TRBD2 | TGTGCCAGCAGCCCGAAAGCTCTAGCGGGGAGGGCCGGGGAGCTGTTTTTT | CASSPKALAGRAGELFF
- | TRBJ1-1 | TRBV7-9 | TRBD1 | TGTGCCAGCAGCTTACTCTCAGGGGGCACTGAAGCTTTCTTT | CASSLLSGGTEAFF
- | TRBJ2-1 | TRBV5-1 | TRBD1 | TGCGCCAGCAGCCCGGGACAGGGGGCTCGGGATGAGCAGTTCTTC | CASSPGQGARDEQFF
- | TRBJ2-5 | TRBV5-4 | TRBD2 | TGTGCCAGCACCCAGACTAGCGGGCCTCAAGAGACCCAGTACTTC | CASTQTSGPQETQYF
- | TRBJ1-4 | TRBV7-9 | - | TGTGCCAGCAGCTTAGTTCCGTGGCAAAAACTGTTTTTT | CASSLVPWQKLFF
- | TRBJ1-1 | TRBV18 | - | TGTGCCAGCTCACCCGTGAGGGACACTGAAGCTTTCTTT | CASSPVRDTEAFF
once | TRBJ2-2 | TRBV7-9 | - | TGTGCCAGCAGCTCCGTCACGACAGGAGCAAACACCGGGGAGCTGTTTTTT | CASSSVTTGANTGELFF
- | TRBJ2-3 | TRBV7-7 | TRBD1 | TGTGCTAGCAGCCCAGGACAGGGGGCGGGTACGCAGTATTTT | CASSPGQGAGTQYF
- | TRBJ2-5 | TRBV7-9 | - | TGTGCCAGCAGCTTAGGCGAGGAGACCCAGTACTTC | CASSLGEETQYF
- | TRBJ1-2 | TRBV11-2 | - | TGTGCCAGCAGCTTAGCGCCAGCGACTGCAAGAGGCTACACCTTC | CASSLAPATARGYTF
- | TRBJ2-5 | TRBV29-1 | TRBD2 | TGCAGCGTTCAAGGGCGGGGGGCCCAAGAGACCCAGTACTTC | CSVQGRGAQETQYF
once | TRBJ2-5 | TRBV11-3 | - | TGTGCCAGCAGCGCGTCCCCTCCAGGGGGGGAGACCCAGTACTTC | CASSASPPGGETQYF
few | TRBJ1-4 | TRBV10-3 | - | TGTGCCATCAGTGAAGGCCAGGGTGAAAAACTGTTTTTT | CAISEGQGEKLFF
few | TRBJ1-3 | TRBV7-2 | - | TGTGCCAGCAGCCGGGGTCGGGGTGGAGGAAACACCATATATTTT | CASSRGRGGGNTIYF
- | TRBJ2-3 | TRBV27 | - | TGTGCCAGCAGTCCCCCGAGGGCGGCCGGGCTGGATACGCAGTATTTT | CASSPPRAAGLDTQYF
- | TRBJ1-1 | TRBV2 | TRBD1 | TGTGCCAGCAGTGACGGACAGGGTGCATGGACTGAAGCTTTCTTT | CASSDGQGAWTEAFF
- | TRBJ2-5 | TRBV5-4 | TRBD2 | TGTGCCAGCAGCGTTTTTCTTGGACTAGCGGAAGAGACCCAGTACTTC | CASSVFLGLAEETQYF
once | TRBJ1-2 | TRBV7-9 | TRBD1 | TGTGCCAGCAGCTTAGGTCAGGGGGCCATACCATCATACTATGGCTACACCTTC | CASSLGQGAIPSYYGYTF
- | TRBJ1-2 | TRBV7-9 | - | TGTGCCAGCAGCCCTGGGCGGGAATCGGTCGGCTACACCTTC | CASSPGRESVGYTF
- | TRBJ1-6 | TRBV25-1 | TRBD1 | TGTGCCAGCAGTGAATCCGACGGGACAGATAATTCACCCCTCCACTTT | CASSESDGTDNSPLHF
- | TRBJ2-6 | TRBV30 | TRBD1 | TGTGCCTGGAGTGCCGGGACAGGGGTTTTTCGGGGGGCCAACGTCCTGACTTTC | CAWSAGTGVFRGANVLTF
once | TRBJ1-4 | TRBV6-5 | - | TGTGCCAGCAGTCCTATCCCCCTTAATGAAAAACTGTTTTTT | CASSPIPLNEKLFF
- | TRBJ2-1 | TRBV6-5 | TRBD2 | TGTGCCAGCAGTCCATTAGCGGGGGGCCAGTTCTTC | CASSPLAGGQFF
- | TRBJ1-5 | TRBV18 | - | TGTGCCAGCTCACCGGGGGGGGGTGCCTCCAATCAGCCCCAGCATTTT | CASSPGGGASNQPQHF
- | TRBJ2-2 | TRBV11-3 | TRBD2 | TGTGCCAGCAGCTTTATGAGCGGGGGGAACACCGGGGAGCTGTTTTTT | CASSFMSGGNTGELFF
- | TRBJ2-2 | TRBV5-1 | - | TGCGCCAGCAATGCAGGGGATACAAACACCGGGGAGCTGTTTTTT | CASNAGDTNTGELFF